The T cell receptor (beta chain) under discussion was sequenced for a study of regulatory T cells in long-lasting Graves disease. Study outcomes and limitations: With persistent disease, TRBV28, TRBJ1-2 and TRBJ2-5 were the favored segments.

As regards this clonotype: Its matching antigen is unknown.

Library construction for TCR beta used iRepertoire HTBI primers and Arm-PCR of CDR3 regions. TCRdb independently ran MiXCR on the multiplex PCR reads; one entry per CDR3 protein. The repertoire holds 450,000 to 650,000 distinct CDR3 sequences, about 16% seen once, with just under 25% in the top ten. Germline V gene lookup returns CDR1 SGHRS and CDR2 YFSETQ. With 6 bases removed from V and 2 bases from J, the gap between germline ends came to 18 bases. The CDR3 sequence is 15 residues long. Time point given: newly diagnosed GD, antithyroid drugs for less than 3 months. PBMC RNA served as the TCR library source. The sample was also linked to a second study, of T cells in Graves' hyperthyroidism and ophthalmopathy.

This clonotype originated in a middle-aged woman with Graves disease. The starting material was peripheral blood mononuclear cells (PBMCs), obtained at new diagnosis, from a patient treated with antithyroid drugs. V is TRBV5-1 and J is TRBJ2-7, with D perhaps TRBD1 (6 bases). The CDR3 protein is CASTPQGISPYEQYF. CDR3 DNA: TGCGCCAGCACCCCACAGGGTATCTCCCCCTACGAGCAGTACTTC.